The source of this T cell receptor (beta chain) is a study of graft-versus-host responses after intestinal transplantation. General observations from the study: Some patients had graft-donor T cell macrochimerism, and their allografts showed high graft-versus-host to host-versus-graft clonal ratios.

This clone was seen a single time. Antigen: not known. This CDR3 comprises 14 residues. The ends were cut back, 4 bases at V and 5 bases at J, with 15 bases in the middle. Germline assignment: CDR1 SGHRS and CDR2 YFSETQ. This table comes from immunoSEQ multiplex PCR, and its TCRdb copy is limited to in-frame clones, with some not included. The sample has 90,000 to 120,000 clones, approximately 88% seen once. The genes are TRBV5-1 and TRBJ1-1, with a weak D call TRBD1 (6 bases). Material: unstimulated CD4+ T cells sorted from spleen or lymph node cells, obtained before transplant. The TCR sequence derives from a human donor who was the organ donor for an intestinal transplant. The CDR3: CASSLGTQGTEAFF. In DNA form, the CDR3 reads TGCGCCAGCAGCCTGGGGACCCAGGGGACTGAAGCTTTCTTT.